The 22 T cell receptor beta chains below come from one sample, sequenced in a study of blood T cell repertoires in COVID-19. Assay: immunoSEQ multiplex PCR; the TCRdb copy retains only in-frame clones and omits some. This repertoire shows 250,000 to 300,000 clones, around 84% found once; its top ten account for about 16%. The sequencing input was PBMCs or T cells enriched from blood (not recorded which). The receptors shown here come from a man younger than 35 who had recovered from COVID-19.

This chain links TRBV30 with TRBJ1-2, with D perhaps TRBD1 (5 bases). This CDR3 is 17 amino acids long. The ends were cut back, 0 bases at V and 4 bases at J, with 21 bases in the middle. The germline V gene encodes CDR1 GTSNPN and CDR2 SVGIG (reference sequence). CDR3 coding DNA: TGTGCCTGGAGTGTATATATGAGACAGACCTCCCCCTATGGCTACACCTTC. This codes for CAWSVYMRQTSPYGYTF. Based on the CDR3 plus reference TRBV30 and TRBJ1-2, the full variable domain is SQTIHQWPATLVQPVGSPLSLECTVEGTSNPNLYWYRQAAGRGLQLLFYSVGIGQISSEVPQNLSASRPQDRQFILSSKKLLLSDSGFYLCAWSVYMRQTSPYGYTFGSGTRLTVV.

This clone was counted a single time. The CDR3 DNA sequence: TGTGCCATACCTAGGACAGGGTGGGATGGCTACACCTTC. Protein: CAIPRTGWDGYTF. The chain joins TRBV10-3 to TRBJ1-2, with 8 bases aligning to TRBD1. The CDR3 contains 13 residues. From germline, CDR1 is ENHRY and CDR2 SYGVKD. V gave up 9 bases and J gave up 6 bases; unmatched junction bases: 9.

The chain's CDR3 is CASSFPASGRELFF. CDR3 bases: TGTGCCAGCAGTTTCCCAGCTTCAGGGCGAGAACTGTTTTTT. This chain connects TRBV28 to TRBJ1-4, with D possibly matching TRBD1 (5 bases). Germline V gene sequence: CDR1 MDHEN, CDR2 SYDVKM. V lost 3 bases, J lost 12 bases, and 17 bases lay in between. This CDR3 is 14 amino acids long.

This clone was observed a single time. V and J are TRBV3-1 (or the pseudogene TRBV3-2) and TRBJ1-5; D unresolved. V was pared by 1 base and J by 3 bases, with 7 bases between. Germline lookup yields CDR1 LGHDT and CDR2 YNNKEL (reference sequence). CDR3 length: 14 residues. CDR3 nucleotides: TGTGCCAGCAGCCAAGTCCCAGACAATCAGCCCCAGCATTTT. This sequence encodes CASSQVPDNQPQHF.

The rearrangement links TRBV2 to TRBJ1-1, with a weak D call TRBD1 (6 bases). Germline CDR1 and CDR2: SNHLY and FYNNEI. The V end lost 10 bases, the J end lost 5 bases, and 17 bases lay between the germline ends. This CDR3 has 13 amino acids. The CDR3 nucleotides read TGTGCCATCGACGAAGGGGGATGGACTGAAGCTTTCTTT. It yields the protein CAIDEGGWTEAFF. Drawing the rest from reference TRBV2 and TRBJ1-1, the complete variable domain is EPEVTQTPSHQVTQMGQEVILRCVPISNHLYFYWYRQILGQKVEFLVSFYNNEISEKSEIFDDQFSVERPDGSNFTLKIRSTKLEDSAMYFCAIDEGGWTEAFFGQGTRLTVV.

This chain uses TRBV6-1 with TRBJ1-5; no clear D gene. Per germline, CDR1 MNHNS and CDR2 SASEGT. V dropped 3 bases and J dropped 6 bases, with 15 bases sitting between them. This CDR3 has 15 residues. The CDR3 DNA follows: TGTGCCAGCAGTGAGTCGGGGTACGGCGGTCAGCCCCAGCATTTT. Translation: CASSESGYGGQPQHF.

This clone was observed a few times. The V call is TRBV28, the J call TRBJ1-2; D is ambiguous. From germline, CDR1 is MDHEN and CDR2 SYDVKM. The CDR3 has 12 residues. Between the trimmed V and J ends, which lost 5 bases and 3 bases, there was a span of 7 bases. The CDR3: CASSPGHYGYTF. CDR3 in DNA: TGTGCCAGCAGTCCGGGTCACTATGGCTACACCTTC.

This CDR3 is CASSHISGGAVTYEQYF. The CDR3 nucleotides are TGTGCCAGCAGCCATATTAGCGGGGGGGCCGTCACCTACGAGCAGTACTTC. The chain has TRBV4-2 and TRBJ2-7; 11 bases agree with TRBD2. Trimming cost V 3 bases and J 2 bases; bases outside gene matches: 9. Germline CDR1 and CDR2: LGHNA and YNFKEQ. The length of the CDR3 is 17 residues.

This chain joins TRBV15 and TRBJ1-6; D unclear. The V gene lost 1 base and the J gene lost 4 bases, with 5 bases spanning the gap. The CDR3 totals 14 residues. CDR1 and CDR2 from the germline V gene are LNHNV and YYDKDF (reference sequence). The CDR3 is CATSRVRYNSPLHF. The CDR3 nucleotides read TGTGCCACCAGCAGAGTTAGATATAATTCACCCCTCCACTTT.

This clone was seen a handful of times. The chain links TRBV19 to TRBJ1-1, with TRBD1 matching 8 bases. V shed 10 bases, J shed 1 base, and the junction held 8 bases outside the gene matches. The CDR3 has 14 amino acids. The germline CDR1 and CDR2 sequences are LNHDA and SQIVND (reference sequence). The CDR3 here is CATAPGTGNTEAFF. The CDR3 nucleotides read TGTGCCACCGCCCCCGGGACAGGGAACACTGAAGCTTTCTTT.

The rearrangement uses TRBV5-8 and TRBJ1-2; maybe TRBD1 (5 bases). This CDR3 region has 15 residues. Germline assignment: CDR1 SGHTS and CDR2 YDEGEE. Trimming shortened V by 4 bases and J by 3 bases, and 16 bases separated the two germline ends. CDR3 nucleotide sequence: TGTGCCAGCAGCATGGCCGGAGGGGCCTACTATGGCTACACCTTC. Its protein product is CASSMAGGAYYGYTF.

CDR3 coding DNA: TGCGCCAGCAGCCTCTACTCCGGACAGGGGGCCTATGGCTACACCTTC. Translated, it gives CASSLYSGQGAYGYTF. The gene calls are TRBV4-1 and TRBJ1-2, with 11 nucleotides matching TRBD1. The CDR3 consists of 16 residues. The trim removed 4 bases at V and 4 bases at J, leaving 8 bases unmatched. Germline V gene data show CDR1 as MGHRA and CDR2 as YSYEKL.

V gene TRBV6-1 combines with J gene TRBJ1-2; unclear D gene. Germline CDR1 and CDR2: MNHNS and SASEGT. V was trimmed by 2 bases and J by 8 bases, leaving 9 bases between them. The CDR3 is 12 residues long. As DNA, the CDR3 is TGTGCCAGCAGTGAACTCCGGAGGGGCTACACCTTC. The encoded protein is CASSELRRGYTF.

V gene TRBV19 combines with J gene TRBJ2-1; 8 bases are shared with TRBD2. Germline trimming cut 7 bases from V and 4 bases from J; bases unmatched to any gene: 6. The CDR3 is 14 residues long. Per germline, CDR1 LNHDA and CDR2 SQIVND (reference sequence). DNA for the CDR3: TGTGCCAGTACCCCGGGAGGGGGGTACAATGAGCAGTTCTTC. Translating it yields CASTPGGGYNEQFF.

The V call is TRBV7-9, the J call TRBJ1-1; no firm D call. Trimming pared 0 bases from V and 0 bases from J, leaving 8 bases between. Germline CDR1 and CDR2: SEHNR and FQNEAQ (reference sequence). The CDR3 extends over 15 amino acids. This CDR3 reads CASSLAIEVNTEAFF. In nucleotides, the CDR3 is TGTGCCAGCAGCTTAGCGATAGAAGTGAACACTGAAGCTTTCTTT. Full variable domain (remainder filled in from reference TRBV7-9 and TRBJ1-1): DTGVSQNPRHKITKRGQNVTFRCDPISEHNRLYWYRQTLGQGPEFLTYFQNEAQLEKSRLLSDRFSAERPKGSFSTLEIQRTEQGDSAMYLCASSLAIEVNTEAFFGQGTRLTVV.

This chain uses TRBV20-1 with TRBJ2-5; D remains ambiguous. Between the trimmed V and J ends, which lost 1 base and 4 bases, there was a span of 4 bases. Germline CDR1 reads DFQATT; CDR2 reads SNEGSKA (reference sequence). The CDR3 is 11 residues long. CDR3 region: CSARAGETQYF. CDR3 DNA sequence: TGCAGTGCTAGAGCCGGAGAGACCCAGTACTTC.

In DNA, the CDR3 is TGTGCCAGCACCAGTAGCGGGGGAGCCTACAATGAGCAGTTCTTC. Its translation: CASTSSGGAYNEQFF. V gene TRBV27 combines with J gene TRBJ2-1; 9 bases are a match to TRBD2. The trim removed 7 bases at V and 2 bases at J, leaving 6 bases unmatched. There are 15 residues in the CDR3. CDR1 and CDR2 (germline): MNHEY, SMNVEV (reference sequence).

The chain is built from TRBV24-1 and TRBJ2-1; tentative D call: TRBD1 (6 bases). With 2 bases removed from V and 2 bases from J, the gap between germline ends came to 12 bases. The CDR3 contains 16 residues. Germline lookup yields CDR1 KGHDR and CDR2 SFDVKD. The CDR3 spells CATSDSRGKTYNEQFF. In DNA, the CDR3 is TGTGCCACCAGTGATTCGAGGGGGAAGACCTACAATGAGCAGTTCTTC.

The rearrangement links TRBV28 to TRBJ1-1, with a tentative D call TRBD1 (5 bases). The CDR3 spans 14 residues. Germline V CDR1 and CDR2: MDHEN, SYDVKM. Trimming pared 4 bases from V and 2 bases from J, leaving 11 bases between. This CDR3 is CASSSGGSNTEAFF. CDR3 sequence (DNA): TGTGCCAGCAGTTCGGGGGGGAGTAACACTGAAGCTTTCTTT.

The gene calls are TRBV3-1 (or the pseudogene TRBV3-2) and TRBJ2-3; tentatively, D is TRBD2 (6 bases). Germline CDR1 reads LGHDT; CDR2 reads YNNKEL (reference sequence). The CDR3 is made up of 16 amino acids. Trimming removed 4 bases at V and 2 bases at J, with 16 bases between. CDR3 nucleotides: TGTGCCAGCAGCCTCCTGGGGACTTCCAACACAGATACGCAGTATTTT. This codes for CASSLLGTSNTDTQYF.

V is TRBV19 and J is TRBJ2-7; D might be TRBD1 (5 bases). The CDR3 consists of 15 residues. Trimming took 3 bases from V and 2 from J, leaving 14 bases between them. Germline V CDR1 and CDR2: LNHDA, SQIVND (reference sequence). CDR3 amino acids: CASSISTATTYEQYF. In DNA, the CDR3 is TGTGCCAGTAGTATTTCGACAGCGACCACCTACGAGCAGTACTTC.

The V call is TRBV5-1, the J call TRBJ2-1; the match to TRBD1 covers 8 bases. V gave up 4 bases and J gave up 5 bases; unmatched junction bases: 14. Germline V gene sequence: CDR1 SGHRS, CDR2 YFSETQ. The CDR3 is made up of 17 amino acids. This chain's CDR3 is CASSEHGPGTGNNEQFF. CDR3 nucleotides: TGCGCCAGCAGCGAACACGGACCCGGGACAGGAAACAATGAGCAGTTCTTC.